These T cell receptor beta chains were read from a single sample in a study of Ad26.COV2.S vaccination and SARS-CoV-2 variants. Some clones are missing from TCRdb's copy, which holds only in-frame ones; the method was immunoSEQ multiplex PCR. Among more than 300,000 clones listed, 85% were seen once. This specimen was peripheral blood, taken in a trial of Ad26.COV2.S vaccine versus placebo. The receptors come from a person aged 18 to 59 who received the Ad26.COV2.S COVID-19 vaccine or a placebo. Both conserved end residues are part of each CDR3. Fields, in order: D gene, J gene, clone size, V gene, CDR3 DNA, CDR3 protein. A D gene is named only where the DNA matches it firmly. Size is stated for part of the rows, as once, few or many counts, or as a class when the clone is expanded.

>NA|TRBJ2-5|NA|TRBV9
TGTGCCAGCAGCGGCCGACAGAGCCAAGAGACCCAGTACTTC
CASSGRQSQETQYF
>TRBD1|TRBJ1-5|NA|TRBV28
TGTGCCAGCAGCCGGGACAGGGGGCTTCAGCCCCAGCATTTT
CASSRDRGLQPQHF
>NA|TRBJ2-7|NA|TRBV3-1/TRBV3-2
TGTGCCAGCAGCCCCTACGGCTCGAGGAACGAGCAGTACTTC
CASSPYGSRNEQYF
>NA|TRBJ1-1|NA|TRBV6-5
TGTGCCAGCAGGTTGCGTCCCCGGGGCACTGAAGCTTTCTTT
CASRLRPRGTEAFF
>TRBD1|TRBJ1-5|NA|TRBV15
TGTGCCACCAGCAGTAACAGGGGAGGACCCCAGCATTTT
CATSSNRGGPQHF
>NA|TRBJ1-2|NA|TRBV5-1
TGCGCCAGCAGCCCGCTACAGGGAGGCGGCTACACCTTC
CASSPLQGGGYTF
>NA|TRBJ1-5|NA|TRBV5-6
TGTGCCAGCAGCGCGGGACCTGGAGGTCAGCCCCAGCATTTT
CASSAGPGGQPQHF
>TRBD2|TRBJ2-3|NA|TRBV7-2
TGTGCCAGCAGCATCCTGACTAGCGGGGGTAATACGCAGTATTTT
CASSILTSGGNTQYF
>TRBD1|TRBJ2-2|NA|TRBV9
TGTGCCAGCAGCCCCCGGACAGGTCCAATCACCGGGGAGCTGTTTTTT
CASSPRTGPITGELFF
>TRBD2|TRBJ2-1|once|TRBV5-1
TGCGCCAGCAGCTTCTTAGCGGGGAATAACAATGAGCAGTTCTTC
CASSFLAGNNNEQFF
>NA|TRBJ2-5|NA|TRBV19
TGTGCCAGTAGTATATTGGGAGACGAACAAGAGACCCAGTACTTC
CASSILGDEQETQYF
>NA|TRBJ2-3|NA|TRBV19
TGTGCCAGTAGTGATGGCGGGGTTCGCACAGATACGCAGTATTTT
CASSDGGVRTDTQYF
>TRBD2|TRBJ2-1|NA|TRBV4-1
TGCGCCAGCAGCCTAGCCACTCTAGCGGGGGTCTCCTACAATGAGCAGTTCTTC
CASSLATLAGVSYNEQFF
>NA|TRBJ1-2|NA|TRBV4-1
TGCGCCAGCAGCCACGGGGTTTCGGGGAATGGCTACACCTTC
CASSHGVSGNGYTF
>NA|TRBJ1-2|NA|TRBV27
TGTGCCAGCAGTCCCCGCCGAATGGTCGGATACTATGGCTACACCTTC
CASSPRRMVGYYGYTF
>NA|TRBJ1-5|NA|TRBV6-6
TGTGCCAGCAGTTACTCGGTGTACAGCAATCAGCCCCAGCATTTT
CASSYSVYSNQPQHF
>TRBD2|TRBJ2-1|NA|TRBV30
TGTGCCTGGTCACCGGGACTAGCGGGGGGAAGCTCCTACAATGAGCAGTTCTTC
CAWSPGLAGGSSYNEQFF
>TRBD1|TRBJ1-1|NA|TRBV5-1
TGCGCCAGCAGCTGGGACAGGGGGGCTGAAGCTTTCTTT
CASSWDRGAEAFF
>TRBD1|TRBJ1-4|NA|TRBV10-3
TGTGCCATCAGAAGGGACAGTGGGGAAAAACTGTTTTTT
CAIRRDSGEKLFF
>TRBD1|TRBJ2-3|NA|TRBV19
TGTGCCAGTAGTATAGTCCCAGGGGGTGTCACAGATACGCAGTATTTT
CASSIVPGGVTDTQYF
>NA|TRBJ1-5|NA|TRBV18
TGTGCCAGCTCACCCGGCAATCAGCCCCAGCATTTT
CASSPGNQPQHF
>NA|TRBJ1-3|NA|TRBV3-1/TRBV3-2
TGTGCCAGCAGCTCCACCCCTGGTCCAGGAAACACCATATATTTT
CASSSTPGPGNTIYF
>TRBD1|TRBJ2-5|NA|TRBV11-2
TGTGCCAGCAGCCTAACGGACAGGGCGAGGGAGACCCAGTACTTC
CASSLTDRARETQYF
>NA|TRBJ1-2|once|TRBV19
TGTGCCAGTAGTATGGGGACCGCCTATGGCTACACCTTC
CASSMGTAYGYTF
>NA|TRBJ1-1|few|TRBV7-9
TGTGCCAGCAGCCCTCTACTGAACACTGAAGCTTTCTTT
CASSPLLNTEAFF
>NA|TRBJ2-7|NA|TRBV9
TGTGCCAGCAGCGTAGATCACAGTATCTACGAGCAGTACTTC
CASSVDHSIYEQYF
>NA|TRBJ1-1|NA|TRBV9
TGTGCCAGCAGCGGGCCACACCCAGAAGCTTTCTTT
CASSGPHPEAFF
>TRBD2|TRBJ2-3|NA|TRBV19
TGTGCCAGTAGGCTTAGCGGGGGCGAAGCGCAGTATTTT
CASRLSGGEAQYF
>NA|TRBJ2-3|NA|TRBV18
TGTGCCAGCTCACCACCGATCCTGGATACGCAGTATTTT
CASSPPILDTQYF
>NA|TRBJ1-2|NA|TRBV5-8
TGTGCCAGCAGCTTGGCCACAGGGTACGGCGGCTACACCTTC
CASSLATGYGGYTF
>TRBD2|TRBJ2-5|NA|TRBV6-5
TGTGCCAGCAGTTACTCCGGGGGGATCCAAGAGACCCAGTACTTC
CASSYSGGIQETQYF
>NA|TRBJ1-5|NA|TRBV28
TGTGCCAGCAGCCTCTTCCGGGGAAGTCAGCCCCAGCATTTT
CASSLFRGSQPQHF
>NA|TRBJ1-1|NA|TRBV27
TGTGCCAGCAGTTTTTCTGGGGGGCGCACTGAAGCTTTCTTT
CASSFSGGRTEAFF
>NA|TRBJ2-2|NA|TRBV6-5
TGTGCCAGCAGCCGTCTGGCGAACACCGGGGAGCTGTTTTTT
CASSRLANTGELFF
>NA|TRBJ2-5|once|TRBV6-2/TRBV6-3
TGTGCCAGCAGTGACGAGGGACAACAAGAGACCCAGTACTTC
CASSDEGQQETQYF
>NA|TRBJ1-1|NA|TRBV7-9
TGTGCCAGCAGCTTATATGGGGGCATGAACACTGAAGCTTTCTTT
CASSLYGGMNTEAFF
>NA|TRBJ1-1|NA|TRBV6-2/TRBV6-3
TGTGCCAGCAGTTACCAGGCCCGCCGGACTGAAGCTTTCTTT
CASSYQARRTEAFF
>NA|TRBJ1-3|NA|TRBV7-2
TGTGCCAGCAGCTTAGGCTCTGGAAACACCATATATTTT
CASSLGSGNTIYF
>NA|TRBJ2-6|NA|TRBV21-1
TGTGCCAGCAGCAGAAAGGGGGATCCGGGACCAAACTCTGGGGCCAACGTCCTGACTTTC
CASSRKGDPGPNSGANVLTF
>NA|TRBJ1-5|NA|TRBV4-2
TGTGCCAGCAGCCAAGACGGAAATAGCAATCAGCCCCAGCATTTT
CASSQDGNSNQPQHF
>TRBD1|TRBJ2-7|NA|TRBV5-5
TGTGCCAGCAGCTTGGGGACAGGGGCCGACTCCTACGAGCAGTACTTC
CASSLGTGADSYEQYF
>NA|TRBJ2-7|NA|TRBV10-2
TGCGCCAGCCAGACGGACAAGTACGAGCAGTACTTC
CASQTDKYEQYF
>NA|TRBJ2-3|NA|TRBV28
TGTGCCAGCAGTTACGCTTTGGATACGCAGTATTTT
CASSYALDTQYF
>TRBD1|TRBJ2-5|NA|TRBV5-1
TGCGCCAGCAGCCCCACTCTCCAGGGGGCGAAGACCCAGTACTTC
CASSPTLQGAKTQYF
>NA|TRBJ1-2|NA|TRBV23-1
TGCGCCAGCAGTCAAGGGCGGGGGTTAGGCTACACCTTC
CASSQGRGLGYTF
>NA|TRBJ1-3|once|TRBV12-3/TRBV12-4
TGTGCCAGCACCCCGAGCCCTGGAAACACCATATATTTT
CASTPSPGNTIYF
>NA|TRBJ1-1|NA|TRBV19
TGTGCCAGTAGGAATCTCGACAGCGGGGGTTTCCTAATGAACACTGAAGCTTTCTTT
CASRNLDSGGFLMNTEAFF
>NA|TRBJ1-2|NA|TRBV28
TGTGCCAGCGGTCGTCCTAACTATGGCTACACCTTC
CASGRPNYGYTF
>NA|TRBJ1-2|NA|TRBV4-1
TGCGCCAGCAGCCAGACGACAGACTTTAACTATGGCTACACCTTC
CASSQTTDFNYGYTF
>NA|TRBJ2-5|NA|TRBV2
TGTGCCAGCAGTGAAGCTCGAGAGACCCAGTACTTC
CASSEARETQYF
>TRBD1|TRBJ1-6|once|TRBV3-1/TRBV3-2
TGTGCCAGCAGCCAAGTTTCCGGGACAGATTCACCCCTCCACTTT
CASSQVSGTDSPLHF
>NA|TRBJ2-1|few|TRBV7-3
TGTGCCAGCAGCTTAATATATGGGGAAGGGTCGGGGTTAGATGAGCAGTTCTTC
CASSLIYGEGSGLDEQFF
>TRBD1|TRBJ2-4|NA|TRBV28
TGTGCCAGCAGTTCACAGGGGGCGGGAGCCAAAAACATTCAGTACTTC
CASSSQGAGAKNIQYF
>NA|TRBJ1-2|NA|TRBV3-1/TRBV3-2
TGTGCCAGCAGCAGGGGACATCTGGGTACCTTC
CASSRGHLGTF